The 17 T cell receptor beta chains below were found in one sample sequenced in a study of early T cells in non-severe SARS-CoV-2 infection. A single record per CDR3 protein comes from TCRdb applying MiXCR to the 5' RACE reads. The repertoire includes under 45,000 distinct CDR3 sequences, 5.4% of them detected once, and about 5.5% sits in the top ten. The input for sequencing was whole blood, taken at baseline. Source of these receptors: an adult who was a healthcare worker with PCR-confirmed SARS-CoV-2 infection or an uninfected control (not recorded which).

This clonotype was found many times. This rearrangement joins TRBV27 to TRBJ1-6; 12 bases fit TRBD1. The CDR3 spans 16 residues. After removal of 6 bases from V and 4 bases from J, the junction contained 4 bases not matched to a gene. From germline, CDR1 is MNHEY and CDR2 SMNVEV (reference sequence). For the CDR3, the DNA is TGTGCCAGCAGACAGGGACAGGGGGCATATAATTCACCCCTCCACTTT. It translates to CASRQGQGAYNSPLHF.

As concerns this clonotype: A much larger clone differs from this one at a single base, so this may be a read error. The chain joins TRBV7-2 to TRBJ1-2; D gene unclear. The CDR3 runs 13 residues. The germline V gene has CDR1 SGHTA and CDR2 FQGNSA. The CDR3 spells CASGLGINYGYTF. The CDR3, as DNA: TGTGCCAGCGGCTTAGGGATAAACTATGGCTACACCTTC.

This clonotype showed up many times. V and J are TRBV4-3 and TRBJ1-5; D not certain. CDR3 size: 15 residues. From germline, CDR1 is LGHNA and CDR2 YSLEER. V shed 0 bases and J shed 4 bases, with 10 bases lying between them. The CDR3 nucleotides are TGCGCCAGCAGCCAAGATCGGGCTGAAAATCAGCCCCAGCATTTT. This gives the protein CASSQDRAENQPQHF.

There are many counts of this clonotype. The chain uses TRBV5-1 and TRBJ1-5, with 7 bases fitting TRBD1. V lost 2 bases, J lost 5 bases, and 1 base stayed unmatched. CDR1 and CDR2 from the germline V gene are SGHRS and YFSETQ. This CDR3 comprises 13 residues. CDR3 DNA: TGCGCCAGCAGCTTCACAGGGGATCAGCCCCAGCATTTT. Amino acids: CASSFTGDQPQHF.

This clonotype was picked up many times. The V gene is TRBV7-2, the J gene TRBJ1-4; 8 nucleotides agree with TRBD1. CDR1 and CDR2 from the germline V gene are SGHTA and FQGNSA. This CDR3 contains 15 residues. The V segment lost 5 bases and the J segment 3 bases; nucleotides outside the gene matches: 5. CDR3 region: CASSIDRGSNEKLFF. Here the CDR3 DNA reads TGTGCCAGCAGCATTGACAGGGGTTCTAATGAAAAACTGTTTTTT.

This clonotype appeared many times. The chain has TRBV6-2 or TRBV6-3 and TRBJ2-1, with unresolved D. The length of the CDR3 is 16 residues. The germline CDR1 and CDR2 sequences are MNHEY and SVGEGT. Between the trimmed V and J ends, which lost 4 bases and 0 bases, there was a span of 13 bases. The CDR3 loop reads CASSSYYASSYNEQFF. CDR3 nucleotide sequence: TGTGCCAGCAGTTCGTACTACGCTAGCTCCTACAATGAGCAGTTCTTC.

This clonotype appeared many times. The chain carries TRBV28 and TRBJ2-7; 12 bases match TRBD2. V gave up 6 bases and J gave up 6 bases; unmatched junction bases: 9. The CDR3 runs 15 residues. Per germline, CDR1 MDHEN and CDR2 SYDVKM. The CDR3 DNA reads TGTGCCAGCAGGCAGACTAGCGGGAGATCCACCGAGCAGTACTTC. Its protein is CASRQTSGRSTEQYF.

The chain recombines TRBV28 with TRBJ1-5; D is undetermined. Deletions cut 6 bases from V and 0 bases from J, with 15 bases between. The CDR3 runs to 16 residues. CDR1 is MDHEN and CDR2 is SYDVKM in the germline V gene. CDR3: CASSAAGSYSNQPQHF. CDR3 nucleotides: TGTGCCAGCAGCGCCGCGGGGAGTTATAGCAATCAGCCCCAGCATTTT.

This clonotype was seen at least ten times. The chain employs TRBV28 and TRBJ1-5; 7 bases map to TRBD1. CDR1 MDHEN and CDR2 SYDVKM come from the germline V gene. V dropped 2 bases and J dropped 5; count of bases not matched to a gene: 6. The CDR3 runs 15 residues. The CDR3 spells CASSLGNTGDQPQHF. For the CDR3, the DNA is TGTGCCAGCAGTTTAGGCAATACAGGGGATCAGCCCCAGCATTTT.

This clonotype was detected ten times or more. The chain has TRBV7-3 and TRBJ2-3; 7 nucleotides align to TRBD2. CDR1 and CDR2 (germline): SGHTA, FQGTGA. This CDR3 contains 15 residues. J lost 1 base, V lost 4 bases, and 5 bases had no gene match. CDR3 amino acids: CASSWSGDGTDTQYF. In nucleotides, the CDR3 is TGTGCCAGCAGCTGGAGCGGGGACGGCACAGATACGCAGTATTTT.

This clonotype was recorded at least ten times. The V gene is TRBV28, the J gene TRBJ1-6; D not resolved. Germline loops: CDR1 MDHEN, CDR2 SYDVKM. This CDR3 region has 15 residues. The V and J ends lost 8 bases and 7 bases respectively, with 18 bases between them. This chain's CDR3 is CASALAGPDNSPLHF. Here the CDR3 DNA reads TGTGCCAGCGCCCTGGCAGGCCCCGACAATTCACCCCTCCACTTT.

The chain carries TRBV6-1 and TRBJ2-3; TRBD2 matches 11 bases. From germline, CDR1 is MNHNS and CDR2 SASEGT. CDR3 length: 17 amino acids. With 1 base clipped from V and 4 bases from J, the junction kept 7 bases outside the gene matches. The CDR3 DNA sequence: TGTGCCAGCAGTGAAGGGTTAGCGGGAGGGCGACCAGATACGCAGTATTTT. Translating gives CASSEGLAGGRPDTQYF.

This clonotype was detected a few times. This chain uses TRBV12-3 or TRBV12-4 with TRBJ2-7; TRBD2 aligns across 10 bases. V trimming: 7 bases; J trimming: 3 bases; junction bases outside the gene matches: 6. The CDR3 has 14 residues. The CDR3 nucleotides are TGTGCCAGCACCAGGACTAGCGGAGGCTACGAGCAGTACTTC. It encodes CASTRTSGGYEQYF.

The chain joins TRBV7-3 to TRBJ2-5; a weak D match, TRBD1 (5 bases). Germline V gene lookup returns CDR1 SGHTA and CDR2 FQGTGA. There are 15 residues in the CDR3. The V end lost 2 bases, the J end lost 5 bases, and 15 bases lay between the germline ends. The chain's CDR3 is CASSLQGRYGETQYF. CDR3 coding DNA: TGTGCCAGCAGCTTACAGGGTCGGTACGGGGAGACCCAGTACTTC.

This clonotype came up many times. The chain employs TRBV20-1 and TRBJ1-4; the D gene is possibly TRBD1 (5 bases). The V gene's germline CDR1 is DFQATT and CDR2 SNEGSKA (reference sequence). V was trimmed by 0 bases and J by 5 bases, leaving 10 bases between them. The CDR3 length is 14 residues. The CDR3 is CSARDLAGNEKLFF. Written as DNA, the CDR3 is TGCAGTGCTAGAGATTTGGCAGGGAATGAAAAACTGTTTTTT.

The sample holds many counts of this clonotype. The V and J genes are TRBV4-1 and TRBJ2-2; D uncertain. From germline, CDR1 is MGHRA and CDR2 YSYEKL. V lost 0 bases to trimming and J lost 5 bases, with 13 bases between them. This CDR3 has 16 residues. CDR3 in DNA: TGCGCCAGCAGCCAAGAAGTTGGGCAGACTACCGGGGAGCTGTTTTTT. Protein: CASSQEVGQTTGELFF.

The chain carries TRBV20-1 and TRBJ2-2; 10 bases are a match to TRBD2. The trim removed 2 bases at V and 4 bases at J, leaving 10 bases unmatched. The CDR3 consists of 17 residues. CDR1 is DFQATT and CDR2 is SNEGSKA in the germline V gene (reference sequence). The CDR3 loop reads CSARFSPSGSVTGELFF. The CDR3 nucleotides are TGCAGTGCTAGATTTTCCCCTAGCGGGAGTGTCACCGGGGAGCTGTTTTTT.